This T cell receptor (beta chain) was recorded in a study of T cells in Graves' hyperthyroidism and ophthalmopathy. Study-wide results and limits: Researchers report that a 13 V-J model separated ophthalmopathy from stable hyperthyroidism. Blood shared most expanded thyroid clonotypes above 0.001.

Among the patients, aged 18 to 65, hyperthyroidism was newly diagnosed and had lasted under 2 months. This clonotype has at least ten counts. As yet, its antigen is unknown. Amplification yielded TCR beta CDR3 regions, with RNA transcripts as the source. The study used the HTBI primer set for a first-round RT-PCR of the TCR CDR3. MiXCR was run by TCRdb on the multiplex PCR reads, yielding one entry per CDR3 protein. The sample has 550,000 to 850,000 distinct CDR3 sequences, around 20% seen once. This TCR came from a woman between 50 and 59 years old with Graves' hyperthyroidism that later progressed to Graves' ophthalmopathy. Sequenced material: blood.

The CDR3 coding sequence is TGTGCTAGTGGTTCACAGGGGCACACTGAAGCTTTCTTT. Amino acid sequence: CASGSQGHTEAFF. The chain employs TRBV12-5 and TRBJ1-1; 7 bases agree with TRBD1. The V gene end was trimmed by 4 bases and the J gene end by 3 bases; junction bases not matched to a gene: 2. Per germline, CDR1 LGHNT and CDR2 FRNRAP. The CDR3 is 13 residues long.